This T cell receptor (beta chain) was sequenced in a study of Ad26.COV2.S vaccination and SARS-CoV-2 variants. Treatment here: some 19 received Ad26.COV2.S at low or high dose, single or two shots; roughly 5 received placebo; per-sample allocation not given. Each sample was drawn 63 days after the first injection (of vaccine or placebo). Ad26.COV2.S expressed prefusion-stabilized spike from the original Wuhan strain. The method was immunoSEQ multiplex PCR; TCRdb's version includes in-frame clones alone and lacks a portion of them. This table holds 250,000 or so clones, roughly 87% found once. This clone has a single count. The antigen remains unidentified. Broader study findings: Vaccinated and placebo-treated recipients had similar non-spike TCR breadth.

Trimming cost V 3 bases and J 5 bases; bases outside gene matches: 0. The CDR3 has 13 residues. Germline V gives CDR1 SGHKS, CDR2 YYEKEE (reference sequence). The gene calls are TRBV5-5 and TRBJ1-5; TRBD1 aligns across 9 bases. The source is a person aged 18-60 years who received the Ad26.COV2.S COVID-19 vaccine or a placebo. The sequencing here drew on peripheral blood, taken in a trial of Ad26.COV2.S vaccine versus placebo. CDR3 protein: CASSWDRDQPQHF. The CDR3 DNA is TGTGCCAGCAGCTGGGACAGGGATCAGCCCCAGCATTTT.